This T cell receptor (beta chain) was profiled in a study of T cells in Graves' hyperthyroidism and ophthalmopathy (dated by TCRdb to 2018 to 2020). The study in broad terms: Peripheral blood was sampled at the time of initial diagnosis, prior to any treatment. TCR V-J signatures able to tell the groups apart were searched for in a discovery cohort of 95 to 100 patients, of whom around 43 had Graves' ophthalmopathy and more than 55 had stable Graves' hyperthyroidism. Whether ophthalmopathy could be predicted prospectively was tested in an independent validation cohort made up of about 20 hyperthyroidism patients plus 17 patients who later progressed to ophthalmopathy. The approximately 98 discovery patients were randomly divided into training and test sets at a 7:3 ratio. The study also compared thyroid tissue and blood T-cell repertoires from five or six Graves' hyperthyroidism patients. Following sampling, methimazole starting at 30 mg daily was given to hyperthyroidism patients, and high-dose intravenous methylprednisolone was given to ophthalmopathy patients. According to the paper, TCR Vbeta CDR3 sequencing was carried out on around 140 peripheral blood samples, which came from under 50 ophthalmopathy, around 75 hyperthyroidism and approximately 17 progressor patients.

This clonotype was observed a handful of times. Its antigen target is currently unknown. The input lacks base qualities; no much larger clone sits a single base away. The TCR beta CDR3 regions were amplified from the RNA transcripts. A first-round RT-PCR of the TCR CDR3 used the HTBI primer set with the Qiagen OneStep RT-PCR kit. Libraries were constructed in a second round of multiplex PCR, after which size selection and purification were performed. Sequencing of the libraries was done on an Illumina HiSeq2000 using paired-end 100 bp reads. Processing in the source paper ran as follows. SOAPnuke was used to process the raw data, removing reads that contained adapters or uncalled bases, had a mean Phred below 15, or lacked an exact match to the constant primer or identifier. High-quality paired reads were merged using COPE v1.2.5, and each unique nucleotide sequence was defined as a clonotype. MiTCR v1.1 was used to align clonotypes to the IMGT TRBV, TRBD and TRBJ reference segments. Analysis was restricted to V-J combinations with a frequency above 0.0001, which covered roughly 99% of repertoires. A TCS score was defined as the ratio of F50 (clonal expansion) to E x V (chaos), with BLOSUM62-based TCRdist applied between CDR3 peptides within each V-J. Welch's t-statistics and random forest reduced approximately 520 V-J features to some 14, which were used in a naive Bayes classifier (R e1071). The public reads were quality trimmed at Q25 with fastp and then assembled into clones with MiXCR by TCRdb, keeping productive beta chains. Rows with a matching CDR3 protein are joined into one entry that keeps the most common DNA and genes. TCRdb assigned the V and J calls; the authors' analysis was not used. This sample lists roughly 400,000 distinct CDR3 sequences; over 12% were detected once. The ten largest account for approximately 27% of the sample.

Moderately to severely active disease, a Clinical Activity Score of at least 3, a NOSPECS grade of at least 4, and a duration under 3 months were present in ophthalmopathy patients. Exclusion was applied to patients with uncontrolled infections, other autoimmune diseases, pregnancy or lactation. Diagnoses were based on clinical symptoms, serum thyroxine and TRAb, thyroid ultrasound and orbital computed tomography. Ficoll-Paque density gradient centrifugation was used to isolate PBMCs from about 9 ml of fresh peripheral blood. Trizol reagent was used to extract total RNA, and RNA quality was then checked on an Agilent 2100 Bioanalyzer. Inclusive of the bounding cysteine and phenylalanine, the CDR3 is 13 residues long. Only CDR3 DNA remains: 39 bases, in frame from the first base. V ends up 4 bases short and J 7 bases short, with an unmatched junction base count of 6. Taken from the germline V gene, the CDR1 and CDR2 loops are SGHDN and FVKESK.

What the authors observed across the whole study: In validation, the model predicted progression to ophthalmopathy with just under 71% sensitivity and 72% to 85% specificity, a median of 6.5 months before onset. A 13 V-J signature model separated ophthalmopathy from stable hyperthyroidism, with just over 85% sensitivity and around 84% specificity in cross-validation and 80%/75% in testing. Sample size was not statistically predetermined, and investigators were not blinded to group allocation. Most expanded thyroid clonotypes (frequency above 0.001) were also detected in blood, suggesting blood repertoires may reflect thyroid immune responses.

The sequenced sample consisted of blood. The rearrangement combines TRBV14 with TRBJ2-5; TRBD2 aligns with 7 central bases. The TCR originated in a man aged 45 to 65 with Graves' ophthalmopathy. The bases are TGTGCCAGCAGCCTGGGACCTAGCGGGACCCAGTACTTC. This yields the protein CASSLGPSGTQYF.